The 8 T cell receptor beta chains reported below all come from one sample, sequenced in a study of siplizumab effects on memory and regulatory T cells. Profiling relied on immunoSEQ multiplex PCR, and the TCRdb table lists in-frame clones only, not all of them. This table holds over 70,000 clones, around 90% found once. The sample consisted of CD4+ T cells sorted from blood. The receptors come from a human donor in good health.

CDR3 sequence reads: CASSLGLYPGAADTQYF. As DNA, the CDR3 is TGTGCCAGCAGCTTAGGGCTTTACCCAGGGGCCGCAGATACGCAGTATTTT. This sequence joins TRBV7-9 and TRBJ2-3; TRBD1 is a possible D gene (6 bases). Trimming left V 1 base short and J 4 bases short, with 18 bases between. Germline assignment: CDR1 SEHNR and CDR2 FQNEAQ (reference sequence). The CDR3 is 17 amino acids.

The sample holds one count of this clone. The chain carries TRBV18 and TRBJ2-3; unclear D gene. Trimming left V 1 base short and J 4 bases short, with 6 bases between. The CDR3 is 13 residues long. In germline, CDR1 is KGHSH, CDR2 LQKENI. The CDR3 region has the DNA TGTGCCAGCTCACCACAATCGGCAGATACGCAGTATTTT. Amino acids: CASSPQSADTQYF. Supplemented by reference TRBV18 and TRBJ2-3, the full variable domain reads NAGVMQNPRHLVRRRGQEARLRCSPMKGHSHVYWYRQLPEEGLKFMVYLQKENIIDESGMPKERFSAEFPKEGPSILRIQQVVRGDSAAYFCASSPQSADTQYFGPGTRLTVL.

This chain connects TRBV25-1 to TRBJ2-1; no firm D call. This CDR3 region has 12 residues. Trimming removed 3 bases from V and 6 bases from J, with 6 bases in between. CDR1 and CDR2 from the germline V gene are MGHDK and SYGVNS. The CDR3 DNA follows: TGTGCCAGCAGTGACCTTCGCAATGAGCAGTTCTTC. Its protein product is CASSDLRNEQFF. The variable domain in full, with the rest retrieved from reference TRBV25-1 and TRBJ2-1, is EADIYQTPRYLVIGTGKKITLECSQTMGHDKMYWYQQDPGMELHLIHYSYGVNSTEKGDLSSESTVSRIRTEHFPLTLESARPSHTSQYLCASSDLRNEQFFGPGTRLTVL.

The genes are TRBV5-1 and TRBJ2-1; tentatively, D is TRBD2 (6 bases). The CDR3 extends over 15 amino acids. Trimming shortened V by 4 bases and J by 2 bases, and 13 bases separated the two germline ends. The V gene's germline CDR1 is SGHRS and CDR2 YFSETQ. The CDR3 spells CASSEEGLTYNEQFF. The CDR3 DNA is TGCGCCAGCAGCGAGGAGGGCCTAACCTACAATGAGCAGTTCTTC. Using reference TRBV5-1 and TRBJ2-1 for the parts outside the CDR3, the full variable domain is KAGVTQTPRYLIKTRGQQVTLSCSPISGHRSVSWYQQTPGQGLQFLFEYFSETQRNKGNFPGRFSGRQFSNSRSEMNVSTLELGDSALYLCASSEEGLTYNEQFFGPGTRLTVL.

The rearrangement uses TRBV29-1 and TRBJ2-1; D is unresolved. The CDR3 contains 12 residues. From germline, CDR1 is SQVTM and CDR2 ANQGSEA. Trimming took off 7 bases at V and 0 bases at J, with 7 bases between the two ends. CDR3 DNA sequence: TGCAGCGCCTCGGACTCCTACAATGAGCAGTTCTTC. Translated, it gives CSASDSYNEQFF.

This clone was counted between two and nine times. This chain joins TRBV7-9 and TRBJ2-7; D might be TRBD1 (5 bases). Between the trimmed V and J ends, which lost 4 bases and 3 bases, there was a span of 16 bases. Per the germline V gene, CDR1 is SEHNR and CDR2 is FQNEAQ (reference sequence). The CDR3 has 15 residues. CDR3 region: CASSSSIGAHYEQYF. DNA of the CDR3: TGTGCCAGCAGCTCATCGATTGGGGCGCACTACGAGCAGTACTTC.

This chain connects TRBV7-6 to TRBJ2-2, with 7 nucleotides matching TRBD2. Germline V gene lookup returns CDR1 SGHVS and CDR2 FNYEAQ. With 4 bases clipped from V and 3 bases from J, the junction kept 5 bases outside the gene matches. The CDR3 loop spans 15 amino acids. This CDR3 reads CASSSTSLYTGELFF. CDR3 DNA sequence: TGTGCCAGCAGCTCGACTAGCTTGTACACCGGGGAGCTGTTTTTT.

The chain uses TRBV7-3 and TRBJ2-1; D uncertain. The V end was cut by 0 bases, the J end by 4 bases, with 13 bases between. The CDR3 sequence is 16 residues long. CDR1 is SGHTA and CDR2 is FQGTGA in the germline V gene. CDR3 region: CASSLTPTTSYNEQFF. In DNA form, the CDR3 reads TGTGCCAGCAGCTTAACCCCCACTACCAGTTACAATGAGCAGTTCTTC.